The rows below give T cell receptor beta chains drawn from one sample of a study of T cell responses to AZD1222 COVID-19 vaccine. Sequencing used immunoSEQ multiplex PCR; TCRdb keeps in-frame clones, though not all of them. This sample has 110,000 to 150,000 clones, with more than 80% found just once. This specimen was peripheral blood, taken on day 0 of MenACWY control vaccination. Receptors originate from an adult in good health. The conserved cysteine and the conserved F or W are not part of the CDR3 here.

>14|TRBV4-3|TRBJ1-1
ASSHILGTSNTEAF
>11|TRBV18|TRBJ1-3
ASWRGNGNTIY
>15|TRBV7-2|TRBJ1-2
ASSLVGGSGDNYGYT
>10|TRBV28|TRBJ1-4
ASSTGGEKLF
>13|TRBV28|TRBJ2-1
ASNLGGGVVNEQF
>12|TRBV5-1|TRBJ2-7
ASSLGYTSYEQY
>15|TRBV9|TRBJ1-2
ASSGGSSRGPYTGYT
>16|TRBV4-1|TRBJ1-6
ASSHGPFQTTRNSPLH
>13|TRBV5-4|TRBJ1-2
ASSPKQGIPYGYT
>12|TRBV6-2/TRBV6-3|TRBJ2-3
ASSYSRVTDTQY
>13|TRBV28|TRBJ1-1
ASVNPGQGNTEAF
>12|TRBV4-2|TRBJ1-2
ASSQEIGLAGYT
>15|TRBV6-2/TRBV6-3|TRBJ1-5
ASSYPLGQGRYQPQH
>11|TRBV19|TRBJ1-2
ASRPTAYYGYT
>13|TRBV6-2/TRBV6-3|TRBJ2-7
ASSYAGTGTYEQY
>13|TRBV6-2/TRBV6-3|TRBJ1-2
ASSYSLGRNYGYT
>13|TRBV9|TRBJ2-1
ASSTGGSGYNEQF
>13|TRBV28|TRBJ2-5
ASSFGVYRGETQY
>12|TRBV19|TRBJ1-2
ASSIPGGGASYT
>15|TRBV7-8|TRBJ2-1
ASSHRLAGVLDNEQF
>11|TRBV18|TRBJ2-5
ASSPSYQETQY
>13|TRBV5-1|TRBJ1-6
ASSPSTGINSPLH
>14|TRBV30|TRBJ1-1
AWMGGSGGTNTEAF
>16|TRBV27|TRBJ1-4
ASSLSSHLGQGASRLF
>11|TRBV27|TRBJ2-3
ASSLLYTDTQY
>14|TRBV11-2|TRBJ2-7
ASSQRVRDKPYEQY
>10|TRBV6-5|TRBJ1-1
ASSKITVGAF
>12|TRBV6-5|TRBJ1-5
ASQKMNSNQPQH
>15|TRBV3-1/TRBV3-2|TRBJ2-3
ASSQPRLAGLADTQY
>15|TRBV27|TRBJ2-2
ASSFQYSGRYVGELF
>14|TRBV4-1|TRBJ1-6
ASSQERGQSNSPLH
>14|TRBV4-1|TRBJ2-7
ASSQVDSDYTYEQY
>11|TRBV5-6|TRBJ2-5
ASSLQGPGTQY
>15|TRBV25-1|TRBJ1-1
ASSGVGEGTMNTEAF
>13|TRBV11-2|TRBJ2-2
ASSAGPLGTGELF
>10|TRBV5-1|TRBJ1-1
ASSMDQTEAF
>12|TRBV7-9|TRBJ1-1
ASSRIGQGGEAF
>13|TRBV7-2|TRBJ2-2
ASSSTGTDTGELF
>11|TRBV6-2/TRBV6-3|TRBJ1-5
ASSRSRGQPQH
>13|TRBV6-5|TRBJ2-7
ASSYSRDAPYEQY
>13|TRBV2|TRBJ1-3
ASRPTGSSGNTIY
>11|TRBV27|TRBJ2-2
ASSSMNTGELF
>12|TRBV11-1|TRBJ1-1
ASSLGSLNTEAF
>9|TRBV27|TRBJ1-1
ASSKQGWAF
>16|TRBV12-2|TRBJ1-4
ASRSEGGNGADSEKLF
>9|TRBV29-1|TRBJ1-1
SGDRNTEAF
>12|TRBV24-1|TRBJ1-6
ATSPGRVGSPLH
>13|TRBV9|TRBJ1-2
ASTVGRISSYGYT
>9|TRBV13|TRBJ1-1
ASDNANGAF
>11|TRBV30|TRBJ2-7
AWSIAGVYEQY
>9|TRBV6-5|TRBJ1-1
ASSQDWRAF
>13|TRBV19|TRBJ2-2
ASSIMGQSTGELF
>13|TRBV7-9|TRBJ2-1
ASSLTSSSYNEQF
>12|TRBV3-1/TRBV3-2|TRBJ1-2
ASSPGTGIYGYT
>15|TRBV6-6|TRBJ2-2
ASSRLAGYANTGELF
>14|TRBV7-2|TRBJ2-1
ASSLDGGSTYNEQF
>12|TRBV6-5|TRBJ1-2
ASSPHQRADDNT
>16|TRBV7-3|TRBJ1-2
ASSLRGADRGSVYGYT
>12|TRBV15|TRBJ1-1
ATSRDRGNTEAF